A selection of T cell receptor beta chains follows, all from one sample in a study of blood T cell repertoires in COVID-19. Assay used: immunoSEQ multiplex PCR; TCRdb lists only in-frame clones, some missing. The sample shows around 300,000 clones, around 86% of them seen only once. Material: peripheral blood. These receptor sequences come from a man aged 45-65 years with active or convalescent COVID-19. CDR3s include the opening cysteine and the closing phenylalanine or tryptophan. Each record gives: D gene, V gene, J gene, clone size, CDR3 DNA, CDR3 protein. The D gene is left open where the match is weak. Clone size is given for some rows only: seen once, a few or many times, or a class if the clone is expanded.

D: TRBD1; V: TRBV10-3; J: TRBJ1-1; size: .; DNA: TGTGCCATCAGTGATCACACGGGACAGGGGCCTGATGAAGCTTTCTTT; CDR3: CAISDHTGQGPDEAFF
D: TRBD1; V: TRBV14; J: TRBJ2-1; size: .; DNA: TGTGCCAGCAGCCTTCGACAGGGCTTCTACAATGAGCAGTTCTTC; CDR3: CASSLRQGFYNEQFF
D: .; V: TRBV24-1; J: TRBJ1-2; size: .; DNA: TGTGCCACCCAGGACAATAACTATGGCTACACCTTC; CDR3: CATQDNNYGYTF
D: TRBD1; V: TRBV5-5; J: TRBJ2-1; size: .; DNA: TGTGCCAGCAGCTTGAGGGACAGGCGTGTGAATGAGCAGTTCTTC; CDR3: CASSLRDRRVNEQFF
D: .; V: TRBV19; J: TRBJ2-1; size: .; DNA: TGTGCCAGTAGTATGAGACACGACAATGAGCAGTTCTTC; CDR3: CASSMRHDNEQFF
D: .; V: TRBV24-1; J: TRBJ2-5; size: .; DNA: TGTGCCACCAGTGGCAGCCAAGAGACTCAGTACTTC; CDR3: CATSGSQETQYF
D: .; V: TRBV4-2; J: TRBJ1-4; size: .; DNA: TGTGCCAGCAGCCAAGATTCAAGGGAAACCAGGGGACTGTTTTTT; CDR3: CASSQDSRETRGLFF
D: TRBD1; V: TRBV27; J: TRBJ2-3; size: .; DNA: TGTGCCAGCAGTTTAGGGCAGGGGGAAACAGATACGCAGTATTTT; CDR3: CASSLGQGETDTQYF
D: .; V: TRBV19; J: TRBJ2-1; size: .; DNA: TGTGCCAGTAGTGCGCAGACAGGAAGGAGTTGGTTCTTC; CDR3: CASSAQTGRSWFF
D: .; V: TRBV6-2/TRBV6-3; J: TRBJ2-1; size: .; DNA: TGTGCCAGCAGTCAAGGACTCCTCTATGAGCAGTTCTTC; CDR3: CASSQGLLYEQFF
D: .; V: TRBV2; J: TRBJ1-5; size: .; DNA: TGTGCCAGCAGTGAATCCACTGTGAGGGAGAATCAGCCCCAGCATTTT; CDR3: CASSESTVRENQPQHF
D: TRBD1; V: TRBV7-3; J: TRBJ1-1; size: .; DNA: TGTGCCAGCAGCTTTGACAGGGGCACTGAAGCTTTCTTT; CDR3: CASSFDRGTEAFF
D: .; V: TRBV12-3/TRBV12-4; J: TRBJ1-2; size: .; DNA: TGTGCCAGCAGTTTGTACAGCAAATATGGCTACACCTTC; CDR3: CASSLYSKYGYTF
D: .; V: TRBV5-1; J: TRBJ1-2; size: .; DNA: TGCGCCAGCAGCTCCGGGACTGGTGGAAACTATGGCTACACCTTC; CDR3: CASSSGTGGNYGYTF
D: TRBD1; V: TRBV6-6; J: TRBJ2-3; size: .; DNA: TGTGCCAGCAGTCCCGTCCCTGGGACAGCTAGCACAGATACGCAGTATTTT; CDR3: CASSPVPGTASTDTQYF
D: TRBD1; V: TRBV7-2; J: TRBJ1-1; size: .; DNA: TGTGCCAGCAGCTTTAGGACAGGGGGAGGCACTGAAGCTTTCTTT; CDR3: CASSFRTGGGTEAFF
D: TRBD1; V: TRBV2; J: TRBJ2-1; size: .; DNA: TGTGCCAGCAAGGACAGGGTCGATGAGCAGTTCTTC; CDR3: CASKDRVDEQFF
D: .; V: TRBV5-4; J: TRBJ2-7; size: few; DNA: TGTGCCAGCAGCTTGGAGGGGACTTCCTACGAGCAGTACTTC; CDR3: CASSLEGTSYEQYF
D: .; V: TRBV7-3; J: TRBJ2-7; size: .; DNA: TGTGCCAGCAGCTTAAGTGGGCAGGGGAACCACGAGCAGTACTTC; CDR3: CASSLSGQGNHEQYF
D: .; V: TRBV5-1; J: TRBJ1-2; size: .; DNA: TGCGCCAGCAGCTTAATAGCAAGCTATGGCTACACCTTC; CDR3: CASSLIASYGYTF
D: .; V: TRBV7-3; J: TRBJ2-1; size: .; DNA: TGTGCCAGCAGCCAAACCACAGTGGGTGAGCAGTTCTTC; CDR3: CASSQTTVGEQFF
D: .; V: TRBV5-1; J: TRBJ2-1; size: .; DNA: TGCGCCAGCAGCGCCGCGTCGGGGAATGAGCAGTTCTTC; CDR3: CASSAASGNEQFF
D: .; V: TRBV30; J: TRBJ1-4; size: .; DNA: TGTGCCTGGAGTCGTCGGACTCCAACTAATGAAAAACTGTTTTTT; CDR3: CAWSRRTPTNEKLFF
D: .; V: TRBV5-1; J: TRBJ2-5; size: .; DNA: TGCGCCAGCAGCTTGGGGAGGGACCAAGAGACCCAGTACTTC; CDR3: CASSLGRDQETQYF
D: .; V: TRBV10-3; J: TRBJ2-5; size: .; DNA: TGTGCCATCAGTGAGTCTTCGGACTCGCAAGAGACCCAGTACTTC; CDR3: CAISESSDSQETQYF
D: .; V: TRBV15; J: TRBJ2-7; size: .; DNA: TGTGCCACCAGCAGAGTTGCGGGACTGAGGGGCTACGAGCAGTACTTC; CDR3: CATSRVAGLRGYEQYF
D: TRBD1; V: TRBV7-9; J: TRBJ1-2; size: .; DNA: TGTGCCAGCAGCGCCCCGGGACAGGGGGCTGTTGGCTACACCTTC; CDR3: CASSAPGQGAVGYTF
D: TRBD1; V: TRBV10-3; J: TRBJ2-7; size: once; DNA: TGTGCCCTATCAGCAGGGGGCTCCGACGAGCAGTACTTC; CDR3: CALSAGGSDEQYF
D: TRBD1; V: TRBV24-1; J: TRBJ2-6; size: .; DNA: TGTGCCACCAGTGAGCACAGGGGTCGGTCTGGGGCCAACGTCCTGACTTTC; CDR3: CATSEHRGRSGANVLTF
D: .; V: TRBV18; J: TRBJ2-3; size: once; DNA: TGTGCCAGCTCCCCTCCTAGCACAGATACGCAGTATTTT; CDR3: CASSPPSTDTQYF
D: TRBD1; V: TRBV19; J: TRBJ2-1; size: .; DNA: TGTGCCAGTAGTAAGGCCCTTCCCGGGACAGTCGAATTCGCTGAGCAGTTCTTC; CDR3: CASSKALPGTVEFAEQFF
D: .; V: TRBV27; J: TRBJ1-5; size: .; DNA: TGTGCCAGCAGTCCCCCGGGAGATCAGCCCCAGCATTTT; CDR3: CASSPPGDQPQHF
D: TRBD1; V: TRBV19; J: TRBJ1-4; size: .; DNA: TGTGCCAGTCAGCGGACAGGGGATGGTGAAAAACTGTTTTTT; CDR3: CASQRTGDGEKLFF
D: TRBD1; V: TRBV5-1; J: TRBJ2-4; size: .; DNA: TGCGCCAGCAGCCGAGGGACAGGGAACATTCAGTACTTC; CDR3: CASSRGTGNIQYF
D: .; V: TRBV19; J: TRBJ1-2; size: .; DNA: TGTGCCAGTAGTACCCGCCGGTATGGCTACACCTTC; CDR3: CASSTRRYGYTF
D: .; V: TRBV5-8; J: TRBJ2-2; size: .; DNA: TGTGCCAGCAGCTTGCGGGGGGCCCCGGGCACCGGGGAGCTGTTTTTT; CDR3: CASSLRGAPGTGELFF
D: .; V: TRBV10-3; J: TRBJ1-4; size: .; DNA: TGTGCCATCAGTGAAGCGGGACAAGAAAAACTGTTTTTT; CDR3: CAISEAGQEKLFF
D: .; V: TRBV5-5; J: TRBJ2-5; size: .; DNA: TGTGCCAGCAGCTTGGAGGGAACGACAGGCCAAGAGACCCAGTACTTC; CDR3: CASSLEGTTGQETQYF
D: .; V: TRBV6-2/TRBV6-3; J: TRBJ1-1; size: .; DNA: TGTGCCAGCAGTTACCCGGGGGGAGGGGTCACTGAAGCTTTCTTT; CDR3: CASSYPGGGVTEAFF
D: .; V: TRBV7-3; J: TRBJ1-4; size: .; DNA: .; CDR3: CASSLGVGQGIF
D: .; V: TRBV3-1/TRBV3-2; J: TRBJ1-2; size: .; DNA: TGTGCCAGCAGCCACTTAGGAGGCGGCGCCTATGGCTACACCTTC; CDR3: CASSHLGGGAYGYTF
D: .; V: TRBV11-2; J: TRBJ2-3; size: .; DNA: TGTGCCAGCAGCTCAACCGGCGGGCGGGGCGTTACGCAGTATTTT; CDR3: CASSSTGGRGVTQYF
D: TRBD1; V: TRBV7-9; J: TRBJ1-1; size: .; DNA: TGTGCCACCCAGGGGGCCGATGAAGCTTTCTTT; CDR3: CATQGADEAFF
D: TRBD1; V: TRBV5-1; J: TRBJ2-5; size: .; DNA: TGCGCCAGCAGCTTGGCGGGGACAGGGGAGGAGACCCAGTACTTC; CDR3: CASSLAGTGEETQYF
D: TRBD1; V: TRBV6-5; J: TRBJ1-2; size: .; DNA: TGTGCCAGCAGCTCGACAGGGCGCCTAGGCTACACCTTC; CDR3: CASSSTGRLGYTF
D: TRBD1; V: TRBV6-6; J: TRBJ1-2; size: .; DNA: TGTGCCAGCAGCGGACAGGGTTGGTATGGCTACACCTTC; CDR3: CASSGQGWYGYTF
D: TRBD2; V: TRBV19; J: TRBJ2-5; size: .; DNA: TGTGCCAGTAGTATAGTGGTCCTAGCGGGAGTTGGGGCACAAGAGACCCAGTACTTC; CDR3: CASSIVVLAGVGAQETQYF
D: TRBD1; V: TRBV5-4; J: TRBJ1-6; size: .; DNA: TGTGCCAGCAAGACAGGGGGCGGATTCGATAATTCACCCCTCCACTTT; CDR3: CASKTGGGFDNSPLHF
D: .; V: TRBV28; J: TRBJ2-1; size: few; DNA: TGTGCCAGCAGTAACGCCCCTGGTAGCGGCCGGCAGTTCTTC; CDR3: CASSNAPGSGRQFF
D: TRBD1; V: TRBV3-1/TRBV3-2; J: TRBJ2-7; size: .; DNA: TGTGCCAGCAGCCCCGGGACAGGGCAGGGCGAGCAGTACTTC; CDR3: CASSPGTGQGEQYF